This T cell receptor (beta chain) was profiled in a study of blood T cells in healthy people across ages. Overall study results and limits: Strong correlation existed between TCR beta diversity and naive T cell percentage.

The CDR3 has 15 amino acids. Germline loops: CDR1 MGHRA, CDR2 YSYEKL. The V end lost 0 bases, the J end lost 8 bases, and 15 bases lay between the germline ends. For the second PCR, which ran for roughly 6 to 12 cycles, a sample-barcoded 5' primer and a J-beta primer mix were used. The template-switch adaptor was a 5' adaptor with 12 random nucleotides. It tagged each cDNA molecule. TCRdb ran MiXCR on the 5' RACE reads and lists one entry per CDR3 protein. The top ten clones hold under 15% of a sample with approximately 900,000 distinct CDR3 sequences, about 44% of them seen once. Each donor had around 9.8 milliliters of peripheral blood drawn. Per sample, extraction of total RNA gave at least 6 micrograms in every case. This clonotype was picked up a small number of times. No antigen is known for it.

Sequenced material: blood. The chain links TRBV4-1 to TRBJ2-3, with D maybe TRBD1 (5 bases). The origin of this receptor is a man aged 25-45 years in good health. CDR3 residues: CASSQDGQGFGTQYF. The DNA for the CDR3 is TGCGCCAGCAGCCAAGACGGTCAGGGTTTCGGTACGCAGTATTTT.